Presented here are 29 T cell receptor beta chains from one specimen sequenced in a study of shared clonotypes between healthy human individuals. Profiling relied on immunoSEQ multiplex PCR, and the TCRdb table lists in-frame clones only, not all of them. The sample holds about 2 million clones, 85% to 95% seen once. The sample consisted of naive CD4+ T cells sorted from blood. Subset of the sample: CD45RA+ positively selected. The origin of the receptors is a man between 18 and 35 years old in good health.

V gene TRBV5-1 combines with J gene TRBJ1-2; D uncertain. The V gene's germline CDR1 is SGHRS and CDR2 YFSETQ. The CDR3 sequence is 14 residues long. V was shortened by 0 bases and J by 7 bases, with 13 bases between the two germline ends. CDR3 amino acids: CASSLDSKRPGYTF. CDR3 sequence (DNA): TGCGCCAGCAGCTTGGACAGCAAGAGGCCTGGCTACACCTTC.

The table lists this clone with a few counts. J is TRBJ1-2 and V is TRBV7-9; D uncertain. CDR1 is SEHNR and CDR2 is FQNEAQ in the germline V gene (reference sequence). There are 17 residues in the CDR3. V was clipped by 4 bases and J by 0 bases, with 18 bases between them. CDR3 DNA sequence: TGTGCCAGCAGCTCACCATCGAAGACACTGGCTAACTATGGCTACACCTTC. This gives the protein CASSSPSKTLANYGYTF.

The chain employs TRBV7-2 and TRBJ1-2; 11 bases are a match to TRBD1. Germline CDR1 SGHTA, CDR2 FQGNSA. With 1 base clipped from V and 7 bases from J, the junction kept 5 bases outside the gene matches. This CDR3 spans 15 amino acids. In nucleotides, the CDR3 is TGTGCCAGCAGCTTAGAGGTGGGGACAGGGGGTGGCTACACCTTC. It is translated as CASSLEVGTGGGYTF.

The chain is built from TRBV5-1 and TRBJ2-7; 8 positions agree with TRBD1. The CDR3 has 15 amino acids. Germline V gene lookup returns CDR1 SGHRS and CDR2 YFSETQ. With 0 bases clipped from V and 5 bases from J, the junction kept 7 bases outside the gene matches. The CDR3: CASSLGFGQGHEQYF. As DNA, the CDR3 is TGCGCCAGCAGCTTGGGATTCGGACAGGGACACGAGCAGTACTTC.

The chain recombines TRBV7-9 with TRBJ2-6; D gene uncertain. The CDR3 runs 15 residues. Germline V gene sequence: CDR1 SEHNR, CDR2 FQNEAQ (reference sequence). The ends were cut back, 1 base at V and 2 bases at J, with 6 bases in the middle. The CDR3, as DNA: TGTGCCAGCAGCTTAGTACTTACTGGGGCCAACGTCCTGACTTTC. This codes for CASSLVLTGANVLTF.

A note on this clone: At one end the junction does not follow the germline gene, possibly because of a read error. The chain joins TRBV7-2 to TRBJ2-1; TRBD2 matches at 11 bases. There are 14 residues in the CDR3. The germline V gene has CDR1 SGHTA and CDR2 FQGNSA. CDR3 sequence: CASSHSGGAREQLF. CDR3 DNA sequence: TGTGCCAGCAGCCATAGCGGGGGGGCCCGTGAGCAGCTCTTC. Full variable domain (outside the CDR3, taken from reference TRBV7-2 and TRBJ2-1): GAGVSQSPSNKVTEKGKDVELRCDPISGHTALYWYRQSLGQGLEFLIYFQGNSAPDKSGLPSDRFSAERTGGSVSTLTIQRTQQEDSAVYLCASSHSGGAREQLFGPGTRLTVL.

This clone was counted between two and nine times. The identical CDR3 is also encoded by other nucleotide sequences in the sample. The chain couples TRBV2 to TRBJ2-2; D is perhaps TRBD1 or TRBD2 (6 bases each). The germline CDR1 and CDR2 sequences are SNHLY and FYNNEI. This CDR3 is 14 amino acids long. V shed 5 bases and J shed 8 bases, with 15 bases lying between them. The CDR3 protein is CASSSGAETGELFF. CDR3 sequence (DNA): TGTGCCAGCAGTTCGGGGGCAGAGACTGGGGAGCTGTTTTTT.

The V call is TRBV10-3, the J call TRBJ2-5; D is ambiguous. The CDR3 has 13 amino acids. In germline, CDR1 is ENHRY, CDR2 SYGVKD. V was clipped by 4 bases and J by 0 bases, with 6 bases between them. In DNA, the CDR3 is TGTGCCATCAGTGCTGGCTACCAAGAGACCCAGTACTTC. It yields the protein CAISAGYQETQYF.

The V gene is TRBV6-5, the J gene TRBJ1-2; D uncertain. Germline-derived CDR1 and CDR2 are MNHEY and SVGAGI. This CDR3 region has 12 residues. Trimming stripped 8 bases from V and 4 bases from J, with 11 bases between. The CDR3 DNA reads TGTGCCAGCTGGTCCGTTCCCTATGGCTACACCTTC. This sequence encodes CASWSVPYGYTF.

The chain recombines TRBV6-5 with TRBJ1-6, with 7 bases matching TRBD1. The CDR3 spans 15 residues. Germline V CDR1 and CDR2: MNHEY, SVGAGI. The ends lost 6 bases at V and 2 bases at J; junction bases unmatched: 4. The CDR3 nucleotides read TGTGCCAGCAGGGAGGGGGCCACCTATAATTCACCCCTCCACTTT. It encodes CASREGATYNSPLHF.

The gene calls are TRBV7-9 and TRBJ2-1; maybe TRBD1 (6 bases). The CDR3 has 14 amino acids. Trimming removed 5 bases from V and 7 bases from J, with 15 bases in between. CDR1 and CDR2 from the germline V gene are SEHNR and FQNEAQ (reference sequence). CDR3 amino acids: CASSQSQQGNEQFF. Here the CDR3 DNA reads TGTGCCAGCAGCCAAAGCCAACAGGGTAATGAGCAGTTCTTC. Based on the CDR3 plus reference TRBV7-9 and TRBJ2-1, the full variable domain is DTGVSQNPRHKITKRGQNVTFRCDPISEHNRLYWYRQTLGQGPEFLTYFQNEAQLEKSRLLSDRFSAERPKGSFSTLEIQRTEQGDSAMYLCASSQSQQGNEQFFGPGTRLTVL.

The chain links TRBV2 to TRBJ1-3; D perhaps matches TRBD1 (6 bases). Germline lookup yields CDR1 SNHLY and CDR2 FYNNEI. The CDR3 totals 15 residues. Trimming pared 5 bases from V and 0 bases from J, leaving 11 bases between. CDR3 bases: TGTGCCAGCAGTTCGGACAGTAACTCTGGAAACACCATATATTTT. It specifies CASSSDSNSGNTIYF.

This sequence joins TRBV7-9 and TRBJ1-5; 9 bases align to TRBD1. There are 16 residues in the CDR3. J lost 10 bases, V lost 2 bases, and 12 bases had no gene match. Per germline, CDR1 SEHNR and CDR2 FQNEAQ (reference sequence). The CDR3 sequence is CASSLLTGGKLQPQHF. In DNA form, the CDR3 reads TGTGCCAGCAGCTTACTCACAGGGGGCAAATTACAACCCCAGCATTTT.

This chain connects TRBV11-2 to TRBJ2-4, with 7 bases aligning to TRBD2. Germline V gives CDR1 SGHAT, CDR2 FQNNGV. CDR3 length: 15 residues. The V and J ends lost 5 bases and 2 bases, in that order; junction bases with no gene match: 6. CDR3 bases: TGTGCCAGCAGCATGAGCGGGAAACCCAAAAACATTCAGTACTTC. Its translation is CASSMSGKPKNIQYF.

The rearrangement joins TRBV6-5 to TRBJ1-2; D is unresolved. Germline V lookup: CDR1 MNHEY, CDR2 SVGAGI. CDR3 length: 13 amino acids. The V and J ends lost 5 bases and 2 bases respectively, with 9 bases between them. The CDR3 DNA is TGTGCCAGCAGTAGGACCAAAAACTATGGCTACACCTTC. It codes for CASSRTKNYGYTF.

This CDR3 reads CASSYTYTGDSPLHF. The CDR3 DNA reads as TGTGCCAGCAGTTACACCTATACAGGAGATTCACCCCTCCACTTT. The chain links TRBV6-5 to TRBJ1-6; the D gene is possibly TRBD1 (5 bases). The V end was cut by 2 bases, the J end by 8 bases, with 13 bases between. This CDR3 spans 15 amino acids. Germline values: CDR1 MNHEY, CDR2 SVGAGI.

The rearrangement joins TRBV28 to TRBJ1-2, with TRBD1 as a possible D gene (5 bases). V lost 7 bases to trimming and J lost 2 bases, with 20 bases between them. Germline assignment: CDR1 MDHEN and CDR2 SYDVKM. This CDR3 is built from 16 residues. DNA for the CDR3: TGTGCCAGCATCATAAGGACGGGCAGGGCGAACTATGGCTACACCTTC. Protein: CASIIRTGRANYGYTF.

The CDR3 reads CATRAGLNQPQHF. For the CDR3, the DNA is TGTGCCACCCGGGCGGGCCTCAATCAGCCCCAGCATTTT. V usage is TRBV2 and J usage is TRBJ1-5; D remains ambiguous. V was pared by 10 bases and J by 3 bases, with 13 bases between. The CDR3 is made up of 13 amino acids. The germline V gene encodes CDR1 SNHLY and CDR2 FYNNEI.

This chain uses TRBV9 with TRBJ2-3, with D possibly being TRBD1 or TRBD2 (5 bases each). There are 15 residues in the CDR3. The ends were cut back, 3 bases at V and 4 bases at J, with 15 bases in the middle. In germline, CDR1 is SGDLS, CDR2 YYNGEE. The DNA of the CDR3 is TGTGCCAGCAGCGGGGGCCCAACTAGGTCAGATACGCAGTATTTT. Amino acid sequence: CASSGGPTRSDTQYF. Full variable domain (remainder filled in from reference TRBV9 and TRBJ2-3): DSGVTQTPKHLITATGQRVTLRCSPRSGDLSVYWYQQSLDQGLQFLIQYYNGEERAKGNILERFSAQQFPDLHSELNLSSLELGDSALYFCASSGGPTRSDTQYFGPGTRLTVL.

The genes are TRBV11-3 and TRBJ2-1, with D perhaps matching TRBD2 (6 bases). Germline CDR1 SGHNT, CDR2 YENEEA. This CDR3 is 16 amino acids long. Trimming pared 1 base from V and 2 bases from J, leaving 12 bases between. Written as DNA, the CDR3 is TGTGCCAGCAGCTTAGGGGGTAGCGGTCCCTACAATGAGCAGTTCTTC. This codes for CASSLGGSGPYNEQFF.

The chain uses TRBV7-2 and TRBJ2-7; D ambiguous. The germline CDR1 and CDR2 sequences are SGHTA and FQGNSA. V was cut by 6 bases and J by 2 bases, with 14 bases left in between. CDR3 size: 14 residues. The CDR3 loop reads CASRQPGPTYEQYF. CDR3 nucleotide sequence: TGTGCCAGCAGGCAACCCGGCCCGACCTACGAGCAGTACTTC.

This sequence joins TRBV2 and TRBJ2-7; tentatively, D is TRBD2 (6 bases). The CDR3 extends over 13 amino acids. Germline assignment: CDR1 SNHLY and CDR2 FYNNEI. The V end was cut by 7 bases, the J end by 4 bases, with 14 bases between. Here the CDR3 DNA reads TGTGCCAGCAATCCCGGGAGAATGTACGAGCAGTACTTC. Translating gives CASNPGRMYEQYF. Combining the CDR3 with reference TRBV2 and TRBJ2-7 gives the whole variable domain EPEVTQTPSHQVTQMGQEVILRCVPISNHLYFYWYRQILGQKVEFLVSFYNNEISEKSEIFDDQFSVERPDGSNFTLKIRSTKLEDSAMYFCASNPGRMYEQYFGPGTRLTVT.

Note on this clone: Distinct nucleotide sequences in the sample also encode this CDR3. The rearrangement joins TRBV5-1 to TRBJ2-7; D call uncertain. The germline V gene encodes CDR1 SGHRS and CDR2 YFSETQ. V gave up 0 bases and J gave up 3 bases, with 7 bases separating them. The CDR3 is made up of 13 amino acids. CDR3 sequence (DNA): TGCGCCAGCAGCTTGGGAACGGACTACGAGCAGTACTTC. The encoded protein is CASSLGTDYEQYF.

The chain has TRBV30 and TRBJ2-3; no firm D call. This CDR3 is built from 14 residues. CDR1 is GTSNPN and CDR2 is SVGIG in the germline V gene (reference sequence). V was cut by 2 bases and J by 2 bases, with 11 bases left in between. CDR3 in DNA: TGTGCCTGGAGTACAACCAGGCCCACAGATACGCAGTATTTT. Translation: CAWSTTRPTDTQYF.

The chain carries TRBV11-2 and TRBJ1-3; D gene ambiguous. The germline gives CDR1 SGHAT, CDR2 FQNNGV. The CDR3 totals 14 residues. Trimming pared 0 bases from V and 4 bases from J, leaving 7 bases between. CDR3 protein: CASSLDYVGNTIYF. Here the CDR3 DNA reads TGTGCCAGCAGCTTAGATTACGTAGGAAACACCATATATTTT.

The V and J genes are TRBV5-1 and TRBJ1-2; D perhaps matches TRBD1 (5 bases). The germline gives CDR1 SGHRS, CDR2 YFSETQ. Trimming cost V 0 bases and J 8 bases, with 14 bases left between them. This CDR3 is built from 14 residues. For the CDR3, the DNA is TGCGCCAGCAGCTTGGGGGACCTCCCTGGCGGCTACACCTTC. Translation gives CASSLGDLPGGYTF. Full variable domain (remainder filled in from reference TRBV5-1 and TRBJ1-2): KAGVTQTPRYLIKTRGQQVTLSCSPISGHRSVSWYQQTPGQGLQFLFEYFSETQRNKGNFPGRFSGRQFSNSRSEMNVSTLELGDSALYLCASSLGDLPGGYTFGSGTRLTVV.

The V gene is TRBV18, the J gene TRBJ2-7; D unresolved. CDR1 and CDR2 from the germline V gene are KGHSH and LQKENI. Deletions cut 2 bases from V and 2 bases from J, with 13 bases between. CDR3 length: 15 amino acids. Written as DNA, the CDR3 is TGTGCCAGCTCACCATACGTCCCCCAGGCCTACGAGCAGTACTTC. Its protein is CASSPYVPQAYEQYF.

The J gene is TRBJ2-3, the V gene TRBV29-1; D tentatively fits TRBD1 or TRBD2 (5 bases each). The CDR3 extends over 15 amino acids. V was pared by 3 bases and J by 2 bases, with 15 bases between. CDR1 is SQVTM and CDR2 is ANQGSEA in the germline V gene. CDR3 in DNA: TGCAGCGTTGACGGGCTACGGGGCAACACAGATACGCAGTATTTT. Translated: CSVDGLRGNTDTQYF.

In the case of this clone: Other DNA sequences within the sample encode an identical CDR3. The chain uses TRBV5-1 and TRBJ1-2, with D unresolved. Deletions cut 1 base from V and 4 bases from J, with 11 bases between. The CDR3 sequence is 14 residues long. Germline V gene lookup returns CDR1 SGHRS and CDR2 YFSETQ. CDR3 amino acids: CASSLQGVGYGYTF. The CDR3 nucleotides are TGCGCCAGCAGCTTGCAAGGAGTTGGCTATGGCTACACCTTC.